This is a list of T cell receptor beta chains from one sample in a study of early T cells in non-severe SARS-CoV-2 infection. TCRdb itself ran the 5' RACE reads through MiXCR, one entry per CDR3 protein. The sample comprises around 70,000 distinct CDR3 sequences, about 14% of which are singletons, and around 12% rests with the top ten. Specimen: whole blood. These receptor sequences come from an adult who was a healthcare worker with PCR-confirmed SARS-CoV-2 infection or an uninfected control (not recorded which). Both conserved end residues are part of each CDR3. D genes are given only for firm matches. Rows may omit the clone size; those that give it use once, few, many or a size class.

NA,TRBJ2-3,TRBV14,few,TGTGCCAGCAGCCCGATGATCGGGGGCAGCACAGATACGCAGTATTTT,CASSPMIGGSTDTQYF
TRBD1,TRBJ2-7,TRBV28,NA,TGTGCCAGCAGCCGATCCGGACAGGGGGGGCTCGAGCAGTACTTC,CASSRSGQGGLEQYF
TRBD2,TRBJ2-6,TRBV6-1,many,TGTGCCAGCAGTGGGACTAGCGGGGGGGCCAACGTCCTGACTTTC,CASSGTSGGANVLTF
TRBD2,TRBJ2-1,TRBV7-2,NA,TGTGCCAGCAGCCAGGCACTAGCGGACCCTTACAATGAGCAGTTCTTC,CASSQALADPYNEQFF
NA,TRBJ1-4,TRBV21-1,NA,TGTGCCAGCAGCAAAGGGGAGGAGGGTTGGGAGGAAAAACTGTTTTTT,CASSKGEEGWEEKLFF
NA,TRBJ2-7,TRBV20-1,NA,TGCAGTGCCCCGCCCTCGACAGGAGCCTCCTACGAGCAGTACTTC,CSAPPSTGASYEQYF
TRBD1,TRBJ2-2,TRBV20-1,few,TGCAGTGCTACTTCACAGGGGACCGGGGAGCTGTTTTTT,CSATSQGTGELFF
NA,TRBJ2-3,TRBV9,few,TGTGCCAGCAGCGTAGCTAAGGTGGGGAGCGACACAGATACGCAGTATTTT,CASSVAKVGSDTDTQYF
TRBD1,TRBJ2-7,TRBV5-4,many,TGTGCCAGCAGCTCTCCCATGGACAGGGGCTACGAGCAGTACTTC,CASSSPMDRGYEQYF
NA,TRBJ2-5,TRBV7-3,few,TGTGCCAGCAGCTTAACGGGTACTCTACAAGAGACCCAGTACTTC,CASSLTGTLQETQYF
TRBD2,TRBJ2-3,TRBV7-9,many,TGTGCCAGCAGCTTAGAGGCTAGCGGGAGTCCAGATACGCAGTATTTT,CASSLEASGSPDTQYF
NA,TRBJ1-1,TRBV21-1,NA,TGTGCCAGTACCCCACCGGGACAGGGATTGAACACTGAAGCTTTCTTT,CASTPPGQGLNTEAFF
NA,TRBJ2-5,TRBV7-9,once,TGTGCCACGCACTTTCCGGACAGTAGTCAAGAGACCCAGTACTTC,CATHFPDSSQETQYF
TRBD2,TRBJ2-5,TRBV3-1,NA,TGTGCCAGCAGCCCAGCGGGAGGGCCGGAGACCCAGTACTTC,CASSPAGGPETQYF
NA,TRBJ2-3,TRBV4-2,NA,TGTGCCAGCAGCCAAGCGGGCCCCAGGGATACGCAGTATTTT,CASSQAGPRDTQYF
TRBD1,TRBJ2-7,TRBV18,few,TGTGCCAGCTCACCCCCGGGACAGGGGGTCGAGCAGTACTTC,CASSPPGQGVEQYF
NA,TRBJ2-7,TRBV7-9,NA,TGTGCCAGCAGCTTAGGAGGGCCTCCCGAGCAGTACTTC,CASSLGGPPEQYF
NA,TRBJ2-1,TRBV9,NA,TGTGCCAGCAGCCAGTATGGCCTAGGCACCTACAATGAGCAGTTCTTC,CASSQYGLGTYNEQFF
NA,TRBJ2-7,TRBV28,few,TGTGCCAGCAGTTCGCTACCGTGGGGTGAAGCCCGGGGCCTCTCCTACGAGCAGTACTTC,CASSSLPWGEARGLSYEQYF
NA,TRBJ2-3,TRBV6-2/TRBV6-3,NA,TGTGCCAGCAGTACCAACCACAGGCCTACGCAGTATTTT,CASSTNHRPTQYF
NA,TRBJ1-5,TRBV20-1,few,TGCAGTTCAGGGATTTATAGCAATCAGCCCCAGCATTTT,CSSGIYSNQPQHF
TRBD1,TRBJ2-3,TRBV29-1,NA,TGCAGCGTCGCTACCGGGACAGGGCCCACCGCGCAGTATTTT,CSVATGTGPTAQYF
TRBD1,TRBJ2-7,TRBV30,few,TGTGCCTGGAAAAGAGGGACAGTGATCTACGAGCAGTACTTC,CAWKRGTVIYEQYF
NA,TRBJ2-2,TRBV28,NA,TGTGCCAGCAGCCGCCCCCAGGGGGGGACCGGGGAGCTGTTTTTT,CASSRPQGGTGELFF
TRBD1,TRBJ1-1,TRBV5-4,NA,TGTGCCAGCAGCCCTAATCCGGGACAGCGGATGAACACTGAAGCTTTCTTT,CASSPNPGQRMNTEAFF
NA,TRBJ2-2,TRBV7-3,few,TGTGCCAGCAGGACGAACACCGGGGAGCTGTTTTTT,CASRTNTGELFF
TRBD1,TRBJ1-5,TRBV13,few,TGTGCCAGCAGCCAGACAGGGGATCAGCCCCAGCATTTT,CASSQTGDQPQHF
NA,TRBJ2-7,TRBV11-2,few,TGTGCCAGCAGCCCAGGACAGAGAGCCTACGAGCAGTACTTC,CASSPGQRAYEQYF
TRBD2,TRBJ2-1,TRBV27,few,TGTGCCAGCAGTCACGGGACTAGCAGTGAGCAGTTCTTC,CASSHGTSSEQFF
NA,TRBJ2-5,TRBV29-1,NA,TGCAGCGCCGTGCCCGAGGGACCGGAGACCCAGTACTTC,CSAVPEGPETQYF
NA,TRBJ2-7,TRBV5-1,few,TGCGCCAGCAGCCGATCCACAGGCCTTAGCTCCTACGAGCAGTACTTC,CASSRSTGLSSYEQYF
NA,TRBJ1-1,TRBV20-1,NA,TGCAGTGCGGGGAAGGGACTAATCATGAACACTGAAGCTTTCTTT,CSAGKGLIMNTEAFF
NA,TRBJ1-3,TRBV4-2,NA,TGTGCCAGCAGCCAAAACAGCGGGGGTCCCATCTCTGGAAACACCATATATTTT,CASSQNSGGPISGNTIYF
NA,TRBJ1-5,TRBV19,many,TGTGCCAGTTCCTCTTGGGCTGGAGGCAATCAGCCCCAGCATTTT,CASSSWAGGNQPQHF
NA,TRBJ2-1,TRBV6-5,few,TGTGCCAGCAGTAGAGGGGTATTCTCCTACAATGAGCAGTTCTTC,CASSRGVFSYNEQFF
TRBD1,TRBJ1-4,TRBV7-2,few,TGTGCCAGCAGCCCCGGGACAGGGGAGGGGGAAAAACTGTTTTTT,CASSPGTGEGEKLFF
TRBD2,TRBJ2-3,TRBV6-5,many,TGTGCCAGCAGCCCCGGACTAGCGGGCACAGATACGCAGTATTTT,CASSPGLAGTDTQYF
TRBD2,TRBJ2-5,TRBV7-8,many,TGTGCCAGCAGCTCCCATACTAGACTAGCATTTAAGGCGGAGACCCAGTACTTC,CASSSHTRLAFKAETQYF
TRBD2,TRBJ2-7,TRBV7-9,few,TGTGCCAGCAGCCCAACTAGCGGGAGCTGGGGTGAGCAGTACTTC,CASSPTSGSWGEQYF
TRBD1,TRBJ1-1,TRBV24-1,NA,TGTGCCACCAGTGAGACAGGGTCAAACACTGAAGCTTTCTTT,CATSETGSNTEAFF
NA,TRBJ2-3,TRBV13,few,TGTGCCAGCAGCCCGACGGGGGTTGGCACGCAGTATTTT,CASSPTGVGTQYF
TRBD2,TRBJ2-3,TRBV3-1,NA,TGTGCCAGCAGCCTTCGGACTAGCGGGAGGAAAGATACGCAGTATTTT,CASSLRTSGRKDTQYF
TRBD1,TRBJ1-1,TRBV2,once,TGTGCCAGCCCGGACAGGGGACGGGCTTTCTTT,CASPDRGRAFF
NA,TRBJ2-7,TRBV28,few,TGTGCCAGCAGTAGGCTAAACTACGAGCAGTACTTC,CASSRLNYEQYF
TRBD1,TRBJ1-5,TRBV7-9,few,TGTGCCAGCAGCTTAGCAGGGGGCTTCGATCAGCCCCAGCATTTT,CASSLAGGFDQPQHF
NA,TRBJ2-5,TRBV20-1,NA,TGCAGTGCTAGATTCCTATCGCGCGGCGACCAAGAGACCCAGTACTTC,CSARFLSRGDQETQYF
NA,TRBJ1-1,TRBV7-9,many,TGTGCCAGCAGCTTAGCAGGAACTGAAGCTTTCTTT,CASSLAGTEAFF